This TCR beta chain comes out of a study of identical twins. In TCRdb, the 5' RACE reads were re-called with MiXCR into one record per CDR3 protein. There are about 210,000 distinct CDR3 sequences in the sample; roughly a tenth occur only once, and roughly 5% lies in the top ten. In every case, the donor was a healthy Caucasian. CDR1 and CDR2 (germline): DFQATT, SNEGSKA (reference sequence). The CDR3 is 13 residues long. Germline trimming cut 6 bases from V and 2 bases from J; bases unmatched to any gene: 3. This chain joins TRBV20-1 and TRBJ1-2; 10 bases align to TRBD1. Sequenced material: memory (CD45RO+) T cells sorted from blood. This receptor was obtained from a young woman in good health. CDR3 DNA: TGCAGTGCCGGGGACAGGGGAAACTATGGCTACACCTTC. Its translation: CSAGDRGNYGYTF.